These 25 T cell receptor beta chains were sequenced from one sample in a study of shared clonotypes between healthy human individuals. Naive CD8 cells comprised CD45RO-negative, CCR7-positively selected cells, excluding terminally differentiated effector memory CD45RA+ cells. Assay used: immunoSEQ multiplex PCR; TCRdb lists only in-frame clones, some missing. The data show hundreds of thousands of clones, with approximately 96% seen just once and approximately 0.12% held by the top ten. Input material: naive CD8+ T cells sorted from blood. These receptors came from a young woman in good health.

DNA for the CDR3: TGTGCCAGTAGTATCTTGGGCGGGTCGTCCTACAATGAGCAGTTCTTC. Translated, it gives CASSILGGSSYNEQFF. V gene TRBV19 combines with J gene TRBJ2-1, with D possibly being TRBD2 (5 bases). V was cut by 3 bases and J by 1 base, with 13 bases left in between. This CDR3 has 16 residues. Germline V gene lookup returns CDR1 LNHDA and CDR2 SQIVND (reference sequence). Complete variable domain (other parts from reference TRBV19 and TRBJ2-1): DGGITQSPKYLFRKEGQNVTLSCEQNLNHDAMYWYRQDPGQGLRLIYYSQIVNDFQKGDIAEGYSVSREKKESFPLTVTSAQKNPTAFYLCASSILGGSSYNEQFFGPGTRLTVL.

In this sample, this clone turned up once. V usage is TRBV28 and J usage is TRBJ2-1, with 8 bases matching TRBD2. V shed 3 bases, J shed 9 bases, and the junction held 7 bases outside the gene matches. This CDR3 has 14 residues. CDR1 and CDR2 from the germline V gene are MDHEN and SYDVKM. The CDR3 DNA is TGTGCCAGCAGTTTCCGACTAGCGTATGGTGAGCAGTTCTTC. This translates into CASSFRLAYGEQFF.

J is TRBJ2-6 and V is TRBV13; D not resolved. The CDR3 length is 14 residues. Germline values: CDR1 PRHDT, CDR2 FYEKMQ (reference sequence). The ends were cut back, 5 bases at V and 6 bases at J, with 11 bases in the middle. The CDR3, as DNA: TGTGCCAGCAGCCCACGAATCGAGGCCAACGTCCTGACTTTC. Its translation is CASSPRIEANVLTF.

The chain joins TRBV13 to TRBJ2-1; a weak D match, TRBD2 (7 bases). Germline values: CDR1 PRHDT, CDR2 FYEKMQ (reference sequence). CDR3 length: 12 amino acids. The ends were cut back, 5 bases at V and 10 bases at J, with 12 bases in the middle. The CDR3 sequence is CASSGGAHEQFF. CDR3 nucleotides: TGTGCCAGCAGCGGGGGGGCCCACGAGCAGTTCTTC. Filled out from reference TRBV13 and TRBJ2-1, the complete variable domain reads AAGVIQSPRHLIKEKRETATLKCYPIPRHDTVYWYQQGPGQDPQFLISFYEKMQSDKGSIPDRFSAQQFSDYHSELNMSSLELGDSALYFCASSGGAHEQFFGPGTRLTVL.

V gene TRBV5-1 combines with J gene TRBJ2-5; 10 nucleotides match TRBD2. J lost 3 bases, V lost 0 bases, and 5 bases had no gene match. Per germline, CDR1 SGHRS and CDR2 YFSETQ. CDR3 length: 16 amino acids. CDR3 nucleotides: TGCGCCAGCAGCTTGGTAACTAGCGGGGAAGAAGAGACCCAGTACTTC. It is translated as CASSLVTSGEEETQYF.

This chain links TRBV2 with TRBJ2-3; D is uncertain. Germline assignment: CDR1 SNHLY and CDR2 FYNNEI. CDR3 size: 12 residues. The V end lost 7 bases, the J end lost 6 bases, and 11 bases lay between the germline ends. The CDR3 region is CASISESDTQYF. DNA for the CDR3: TGTGCCAGCATTTCCGAGAGCGATACGCAGTATTTT.

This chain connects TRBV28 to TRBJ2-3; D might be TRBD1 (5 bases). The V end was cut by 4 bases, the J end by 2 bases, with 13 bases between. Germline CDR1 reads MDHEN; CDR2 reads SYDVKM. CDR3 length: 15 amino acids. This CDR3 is CASSSTPDTTDTQYF. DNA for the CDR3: TGTGCCAGCAGTTCGACCCCGGACACCACAGATACGCAGTATTTT.

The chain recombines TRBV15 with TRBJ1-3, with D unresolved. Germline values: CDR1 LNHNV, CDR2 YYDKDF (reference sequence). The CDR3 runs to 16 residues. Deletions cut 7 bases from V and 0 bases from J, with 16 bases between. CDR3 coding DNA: TGTGCCACCACCGGGTTTGGGGATCTCTCTGGAAACACCATATATTTT. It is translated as CATTGFGDLSGNTIYF.

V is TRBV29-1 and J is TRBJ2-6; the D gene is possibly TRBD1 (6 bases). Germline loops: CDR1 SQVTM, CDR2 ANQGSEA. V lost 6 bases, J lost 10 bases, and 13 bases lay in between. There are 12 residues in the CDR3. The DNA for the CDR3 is TGCAGCGTGATGGGACAAACTAACGTCCTGACTTTC. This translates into CSVMGQTNVLTF.

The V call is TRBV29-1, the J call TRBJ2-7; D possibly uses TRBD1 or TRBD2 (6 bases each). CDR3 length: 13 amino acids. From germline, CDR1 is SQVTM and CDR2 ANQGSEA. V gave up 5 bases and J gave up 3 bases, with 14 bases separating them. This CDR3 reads CSVFVEGVYEQYF. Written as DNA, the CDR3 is TGCAGCGTTTTCGTGGAGGGGGTCTACGAGCAGTACTTC.

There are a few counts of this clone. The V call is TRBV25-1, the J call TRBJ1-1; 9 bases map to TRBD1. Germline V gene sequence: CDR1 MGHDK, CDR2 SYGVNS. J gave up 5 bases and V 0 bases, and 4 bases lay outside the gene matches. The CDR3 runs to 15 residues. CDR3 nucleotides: TGTGCCAGCAGTGAATATGGGACAGGGAAGACTGAAGCTTTCTTT. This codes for CASSEYGTGKTEAFF.

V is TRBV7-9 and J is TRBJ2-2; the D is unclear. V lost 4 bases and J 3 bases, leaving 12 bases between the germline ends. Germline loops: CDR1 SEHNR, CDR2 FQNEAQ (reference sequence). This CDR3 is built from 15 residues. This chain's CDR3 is CASSSVDSDTGELFF. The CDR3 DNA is TGTGCCAGCAGCTCGGTGGATTCTGACACCGGGGAGCTGTTTTTT.

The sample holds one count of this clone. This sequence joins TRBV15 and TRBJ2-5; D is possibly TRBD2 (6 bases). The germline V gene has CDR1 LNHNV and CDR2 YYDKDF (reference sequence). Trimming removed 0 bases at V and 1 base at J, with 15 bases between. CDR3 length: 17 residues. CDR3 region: CATSRDRTGASQETQYF. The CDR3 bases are TGTGCCACCAGCAGAGATCGGACGGGAGCCTCCCAAGAGACCCAGTACTTC.

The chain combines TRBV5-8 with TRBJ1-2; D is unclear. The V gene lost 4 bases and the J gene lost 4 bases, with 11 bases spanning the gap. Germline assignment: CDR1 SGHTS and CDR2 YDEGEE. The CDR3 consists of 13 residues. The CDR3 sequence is CASSQRLLYGYTF. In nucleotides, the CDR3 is TGTGCCAGCAGCCAGAGACTGCTCTATGGCTACACCTTC.

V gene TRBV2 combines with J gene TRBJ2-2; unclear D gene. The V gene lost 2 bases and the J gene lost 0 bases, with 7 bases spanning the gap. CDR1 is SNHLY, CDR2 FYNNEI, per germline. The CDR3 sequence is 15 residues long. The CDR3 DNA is TGTGCCAGCAGTGAACTGCCCGCGAACACCGGGGAGCTGTTTTTT. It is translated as CASSELPANTGELFF.

The CDR3 DNA reads as TGTGCCAGCATCGGTTGGTTGCTTGATGGGGAGACCCAGTACTTC. Translated: CASIGWLLDGETQYF. V is TRBV7-9 and J is TRBJ2-5; no clear D gene. CDR1 is SEHNR, CDR2 FQNEAQ, per germline (reference sequence). The CDR3 loop spans 15 amino acids. V was shortened by 7 bases and J by 5 bases, with 20 bases between the two germline ends.

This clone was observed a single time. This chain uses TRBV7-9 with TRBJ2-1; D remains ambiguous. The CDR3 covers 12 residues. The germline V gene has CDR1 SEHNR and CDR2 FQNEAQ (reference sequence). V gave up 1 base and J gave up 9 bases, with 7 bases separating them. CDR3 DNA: TGTGCCAGCAGCTTAGAGGGTGGTGAGCAGTTCTTC. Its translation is CASSLEGGEQFF. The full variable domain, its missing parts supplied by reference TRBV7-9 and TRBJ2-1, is DTGVSQNPRHKITKRGQNVTFRCDPISEHNRLYWYRQTLGQGPEFLTYFQNEAQLEKSRLLSDRFSAERPKGSFSTLEIQRTEQGDSAMYLCASSLEGGEQFFGPGTRLTVL.

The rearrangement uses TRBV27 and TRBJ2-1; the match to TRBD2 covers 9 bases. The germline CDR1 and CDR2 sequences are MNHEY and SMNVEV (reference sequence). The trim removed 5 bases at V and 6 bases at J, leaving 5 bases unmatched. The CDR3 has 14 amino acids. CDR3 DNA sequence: TGTGCCAGCAGTCGGACTAGCGTCGGCAATGAGCAGTTCTTC. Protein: CASSRTSVGNEQFF.

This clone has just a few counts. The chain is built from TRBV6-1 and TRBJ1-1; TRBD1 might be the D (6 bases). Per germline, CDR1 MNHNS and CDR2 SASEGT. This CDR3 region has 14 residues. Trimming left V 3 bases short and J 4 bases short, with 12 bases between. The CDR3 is CASSETGLGTEAFF. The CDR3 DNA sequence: TGTGCCAGCAGTGAGACAGGATTAGGCACTGAAGCTTTCTTT.

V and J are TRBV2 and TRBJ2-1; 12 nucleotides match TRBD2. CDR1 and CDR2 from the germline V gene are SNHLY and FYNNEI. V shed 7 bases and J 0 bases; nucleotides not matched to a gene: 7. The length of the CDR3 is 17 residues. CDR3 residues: CASTGLAGHSSYNEQFF. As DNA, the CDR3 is TGTGCCAGCACGGGACTAGCGGGTCATAGCTCCTACAATGAGCAGTTCTTC.

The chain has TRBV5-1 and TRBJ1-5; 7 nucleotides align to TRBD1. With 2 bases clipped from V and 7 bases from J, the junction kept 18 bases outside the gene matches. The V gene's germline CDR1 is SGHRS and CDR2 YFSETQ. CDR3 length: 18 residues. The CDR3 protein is CASSLERGDRVCGQPQHF. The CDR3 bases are TGCGCCAGCAGCTTAGAGAGGGGAGACAGGGTATGTGGACAGCCCCAGCATTTT.

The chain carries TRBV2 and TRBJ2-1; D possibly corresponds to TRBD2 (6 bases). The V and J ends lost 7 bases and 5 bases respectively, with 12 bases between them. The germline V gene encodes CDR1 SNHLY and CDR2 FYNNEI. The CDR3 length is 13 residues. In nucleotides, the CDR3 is TGTGCCAGCATGGGACTTAGGGACAATGAGCAGTTCTTC. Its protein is CASMGLRDNEQFF.

CDR3 loop: CASSEVRQQYGYTF. CDR3 bases: TGTGCCAGCAGTGAAGTTAGACAGCAGTATGGCTACACCTTC. The rearrangement uses TRBV6-1 and TRBJ1-2; a weak D match, TRBD1 (5 bases). Germline V lookup: CDR1 MNHNS, CDR2 SASEGT. This CDR3 is built from 14 residues. Between the trimmed V and J ends, which lost 1 base and 5 bases, there was a span of 11 bases.

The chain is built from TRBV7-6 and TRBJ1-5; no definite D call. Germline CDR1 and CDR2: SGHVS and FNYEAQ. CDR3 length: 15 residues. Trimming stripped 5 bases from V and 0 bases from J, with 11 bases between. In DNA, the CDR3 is TGTGCCAGCAGCCCTAGCCCTTATAGCAATCAGCCCCAGCATTTT. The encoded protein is CASSPSPYSNQPQHF.

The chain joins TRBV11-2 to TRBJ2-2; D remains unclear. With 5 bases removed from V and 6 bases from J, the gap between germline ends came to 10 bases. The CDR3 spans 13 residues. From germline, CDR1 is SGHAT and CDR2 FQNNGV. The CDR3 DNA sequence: TGTGCCAGCAGCCCCCGGGCCCCCGGGGAGCTGTTTTTT. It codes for CASSPRAPGELFF.